The rows below give T cell receptor beta chains drawn from one sample of a study of blood T cell repertoires in COVID-19. Assay: immunoSEQ multiplex PCR; the TCRdb copy retains only in-frame clones and omits some. The sample holds around 150,000 clones; roughly four fifths are singletons and the top ten take 4%. Sequenced input: peripheral blood. These receptors originate from a woman in her sixties with acute or convalescent COVID-19. Each CDR3 is given with its conserved first and last residue. A D gene is named only where the DNA matches it firmly. The size field is filled for only some rows; it gives once, few, many or a size class.

V,J,size,D,CDR3,DNA
TRBV29-1,TRBJ1-1,-,-,CSVTWALNTEAFF,TGCAGCGTTACGTGGGCCTTGAACACTGAAGCTTTCTTT
TRBV5-4,TRBJ2-5,-,TRBD2,CASSMSGLAEETQYF,TGTGCCAGCAGCATGTCGGGACTAGCGGAAGAGACCCAGTACTTC
TRBV5-1,TRBJ2-1,-,TRBD1,CASSDDRGIDEQFF,TGCGCCAGCAGCGATGACAGGGGTATCGATGAGCAGTTCTTC
TRBV27,TRBJ1-4,few,TRBD1,CASRGQGWDEKLFF,TGTGCCAGCAGGGGACAGGGGTGGGATGAAAAACTGTTTTTT
TRBV9,TRBJ2-2,-,TRBD1,CASSPLGGLSTGELFF,TGTGCCAGCAGCCCATTAGGGGGCCTTAGCACCGGGGAGCTGTTTTTT
TRBV19,TRBJ2-2,-,-,CASTPGVGELFF,TGTGCCAGTACTCCGGGGGTCGGGGAGCTGTTTTTT
TRBV19,TRBJ2-7,-,-,CASSPEDWGVNEQYF,TGTGCCAGTAGTCCCGAGGACTGGGGAGTCAACGAGCAGTACTTC
TRBV2,TRBJ2-7,-,TRBD2,CASSEGLASYEQYF,TGTGCCAGCAGTGAGGGACTAGCCTCCTACGAGCAGTACTTC
TRBV7-6,TRBJ1-4,-,TRBD1,CASSSSGQTNEKLFF,TGTGCCAGCAGCTCGTCGGGACAGACTAATGAAAAACTGTTTTTT
TRBV20-1,TRBJ2-3,-,-,CSASRSIFNTDTQYF,TGCAGTGCTAGTCGAAGCATTTTTAACACAGATACGCAGTATTTT
TRBV28,TRBJ2-1,-,TRBD1,CATQSPGTGPNEQFF,TGTGCCACCCAAAGCCCCGGGACAGGGCCGAATGAGCAGTTCTTC
TRBV30,TRBJ1-6,-,-,CAWSVLDWQVRNSPLHF,TGTGCCTGGAGTGTACTAGATTGGCAGGTTCGTAATTCACCCCTCCACTTT
TRBV12-3/TRBV12-4,TRBJ1-1,-,-,CASSFGRNTEAFF,TGTGCCAGCAGTTTCGGTAGAAACACTGAAGCTTTCTTT
TRBV9,TRBJ1-2,-,TRBD1,CASSGSTGGEYGYTF,TGTGCCAGCAGCGGATCGACAGGGGGCGAGTATGGCTACACCTTC
TRBV5-6,TRBJ2-4,-,-,CASSPPGVMGKNIQYF,TGTGCCAGCAGCCCCCCAGGGGTGATGGGAAAAAACATTCAGTACTTC
TRBV6-2/TRBV6-3,TRBJ2-2,-,-,CASSIVGELFF,TGTGCCAGCAGCATAGTAGGGGAGCTGTTTTTT
TRBV2,TRBJ2-7,-,TRBD2,CASNEREAHEQYF,TGTGCCAGCAATGAGCGGGAGGCCCACGAGCAGTACTTC
TRBV24-1,TRBJ2-1,once,TRBD2,CATSDRLAGSYNEQFF,TGTGCCACCAGTGATAGACTAGCGGGGTCCTACAATGAGCAGTTCTTC
TRBV2,TRBJ1-5,-,-,CASQGQYSNQPQHF,TGTGCCAGCCAGGGGCAATATAGCAATCAGCCCCAGCATTTT
TRBV21-1,TRBJ1-1,-,-,CASSKPHWLRNTEAFF,TGTGCCAGCAGCAAACCCCATTGGTTGCGGAACACTGAAGCTTTCTTT
TRBV30,TRBJ2-7,-,-,CAWSVLAASTYEQYF,TGTGCCTGGAGTGTACTGGCGGCGAGTACCTACGAGCAGTACTTC
TRBV28,TRBJ2-3,-,TRBD2,CASSYLDSGSGTDTQYF,TGTGCCAGCAGTTACCTGGATAGCGGGTCGGGCACAGATACGCAGTATTTT
TRBV3-1/TRBV3-2,TRBJ2-3,-,TRBD2,CASSRLAGGQKDTQYF,TGTGCCAGCAGCCGTCTAGCGGGAGGGCAGAAAGATACGCAGTATTTT
TRBV27,TRBJ2-3,-,TRBD2,CASSFHGTSPYTDTQYF,TGTGCCAGCAGTTTCCACGGGACTAGCCCTTACACAGATACGCAGTATTTT
TRBV5-1,TRBJ2-3,-,-,CASSSASDTQYF,TGCGCCAGCAGCTCAGCTAGCGATACGCAGTATTTT
TRBV6-4,TRBJ1-1,-,TRBD1,CASSAPDRVNTEAFF,TGTGCCAGCAGTGCCCCGGACAGGGTCAACACTGAAGCTTTCTTT
TRBV18,TRBJ2-5,once,TRBD2,CASSPPRGTSVQETQYF,TGTGCCAGCTCACCGCCTCGGGGGACTAGCGTTCAAGAGACCCAGTACTTC
TRBV6-6,TRBJ2-2,-,TRBD2,CASSYATSGSTGELFF,TGTGCCAGCAGTTACGCGACTAGCGGGAGCACCGGGGAGCTGTTTTTT
TRBV6-2/TRBV6-3,TRBJ2-1,-,-,CASSRYNEQFF,TGTGCCAGCAGTCGCTACAATGAGCAGTTCTTC
TRBV6-1,TRBJ2-7,once,TRBD2,CASSGLTSGSSYEQYF,TGTGCCAGCAGTGGCCTGACTAGCGGGAGCTCCTACGAGCAGTACTTC
TRBV19,TRBJ1-1,-,-,CASSIGTMATEAFF,TGTGCCAGTAGTATAGGGACTATGGCCACTGAAGCTTTCTTT
TRBV10-3,TRBJ1-1,-,-,CAISEAGTFSSLTEAFF,TGTGCCATCAGTGAAGCGGGGACATTTTCAAGTCTTACTGAAGCTTTCTTT
TRBV25-1,TRBJ2-1,-,TRBD2,CASSGPGLAGFNEQFF,TGTGCCAGCAGTGGACCGGGACTAGCGGGATTCAATGAGCAGTTCTTC
TRBV7-9,TRBJ1-5,few,-,CASSFSASSSNQPQHF,TGTGCCAGCAGCTTTTCGGCGTCTAGTAGCAATCAGCCCCAGCATTTT